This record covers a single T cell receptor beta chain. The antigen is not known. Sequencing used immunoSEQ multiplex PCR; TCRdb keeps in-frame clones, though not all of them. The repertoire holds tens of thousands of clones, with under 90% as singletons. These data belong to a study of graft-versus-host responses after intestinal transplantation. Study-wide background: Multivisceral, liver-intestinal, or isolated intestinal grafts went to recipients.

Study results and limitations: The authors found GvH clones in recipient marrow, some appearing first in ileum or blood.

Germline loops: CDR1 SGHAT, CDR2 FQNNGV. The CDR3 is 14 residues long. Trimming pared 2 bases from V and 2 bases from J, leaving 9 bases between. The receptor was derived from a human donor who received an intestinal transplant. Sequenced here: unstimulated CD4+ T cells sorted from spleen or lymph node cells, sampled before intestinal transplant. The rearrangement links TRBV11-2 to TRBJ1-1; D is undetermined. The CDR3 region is CASSLLAGNTEAFF. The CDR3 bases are TGTGCCAGCAGCTTATTGGCAGGCAACACTGAAGCTTTCTTT.